The 4 T cell receptor beta chains below were found in one sample sequenced in a study of metastatic and nonmetastatic thyroid tumors. TCRdb re-clonotyped the PCR reads through MiXCR. Of 9,000 to 9,500 clones in the sample, approximately 30% were seen once. Every patient underwent thyroid surgery untreated. Sequencing was performed on adjacent normal tissue. The source is a female donor with papillary thyroid cancer or a benign thyroid nodule (not recorded which). Some clones in this sample may be carry-over from other donors' samples.

This clone was recorded at least ten times. The chain employs TRBV3-1 and TRBJ2-1, with D perhaps matching TRBD1 (5 bases). The V gene's germline CDR1 is LGHDT and CDR2 YNNKEL (reference sequence). There are 12 residues in the CDR3. The germline V and J ends were trimmed by 4 bases and 8 bases, with 9 bases remaining between them. CDR3: CASSPQGDEQFF. CDR3 nucleotide sequence: TGTGCCAGCAGCCCCCAAGGGGATGAGCAGTTCTTC.

This clone came up a few times. V gene TRBV2 combines with J gene TRBJ1-1; unclear D gene. Germline CDR1 reads SNHLY; CDR2 reads FYNNEI. The V gene lost 7 bases and the J gene lost 4 bases, with 10 bases spanning the gap. There are 12 residues in the CDR3. CDR3 nucleotide sequence: TGTGCCAGCACCGGGGAGAGCACTGAAGCTTTCTTT. This translates into CASTGESTEAFF.

This clone has more than one count but fewer than ten. The V and J genes are TRBV10-1 and TRBJ2-7; no clear D gene. CDR1 is WNHNN, CDR2 SYGVQD, per germline (reference sequence). This CDR3 region has 12 residues. V shed 2 bases and J shed 4 bases, with 6 bases lying between them. CDR3 sequence: CASSETGYEQYF. DNA for the CDR3: TGCGCCAGCAGTGAGACCGGATACGAGCAGTACTTC.

This clone came up many times. The CDR3 loop reads CASSPEGRGALSTDTQYF. Here the CDR3 DNA reads TGTGCCAGCAGCCCCGAGGGCAGGGGAGCGCTCAGCACAGATACGCAGTATTTT. The chain employs TRBV5-6 and TRBJ2-3; tentatively, D is TRBD1 (6 bases). CDR3 length: 18 residues. Germline CDR1 SGHDT, CDR2 YYEEEE. V was clipped by 4 bases and J by 0 bases, with 21 bases between them.